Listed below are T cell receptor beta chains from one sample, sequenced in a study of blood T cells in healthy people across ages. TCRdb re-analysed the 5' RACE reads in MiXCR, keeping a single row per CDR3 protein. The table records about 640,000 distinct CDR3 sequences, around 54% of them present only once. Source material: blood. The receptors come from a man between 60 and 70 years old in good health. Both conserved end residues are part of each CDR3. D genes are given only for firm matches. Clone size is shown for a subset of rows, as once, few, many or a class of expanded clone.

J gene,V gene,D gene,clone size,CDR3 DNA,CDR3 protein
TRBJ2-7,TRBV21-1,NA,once,TGTGCCAGCAGGCGCTTCAGGCGGAAAGAGTACGAGCAGTACTTC,CASRRFRRKEYEQYF
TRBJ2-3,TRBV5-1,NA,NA,TGCGCCAGCACCCAGGGGGGGCGAACAGATACGCAGTATTTT,CASTQGGRTDTQYF
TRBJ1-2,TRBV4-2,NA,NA,TGTGCCAGCAGCCAAGCCTCGGGGGGGACTGGCTACACCTTC,CASSQASGGTGYTF
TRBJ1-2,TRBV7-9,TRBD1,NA,TGTGCCAGCAGCTCGTTACGGGACAGGGATAACTATGGCTACACCTTC,CASSSLRDRDNYGYTF
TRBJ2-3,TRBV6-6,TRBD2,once,TGTGCCAGCAGTCCTCCGGGACTACGTCTCGGCACGCAGTATTTT,CASSPPGLRLGTQYF
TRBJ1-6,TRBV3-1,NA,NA,TGTGCCAGCAGCCAAGGCGGGAGCTCCTATAATTCACCCCTCCACTTT,CASSQGGSSYNSPLHF
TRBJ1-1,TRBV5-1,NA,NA,TGCGCCAGCAGCTGGGAGACAGCCAAAATGGGGACTGAAGCTTTCTTT,CASSWETAKMGTEAFF
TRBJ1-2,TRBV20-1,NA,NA,TGCAGTGCTAGCTCCCCGGTAACAGTGGATGGCTACACCTTC,CSASSPVTVDGYTF
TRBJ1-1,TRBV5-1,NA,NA,TGCGCCAGCAGCTTGCCCCGGTTGGGTACTGAAGCTTTCTTT,CASSLPRLGTEAFF
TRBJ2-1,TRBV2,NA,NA,TGTGCCAGCAGAGCAACACAGAACTCCTACAATGAGCAGTTCTTC,CASRATQNSYNEQFF
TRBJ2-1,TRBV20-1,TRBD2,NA,TGCAGTGCTCAGCGGGGGAGCTCCTACAATGAGCAGTTCTTC,CSAQRGSSYNEQFF
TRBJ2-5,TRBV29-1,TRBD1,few,TGCAGCGTTAACAGGGGGCGAGGAGAGACCCAGTACTTC,CSVNRGRGETQYF
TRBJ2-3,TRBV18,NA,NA,TGTGCCAGCTCACCACCGGCTAGCGGCACAGATACGCAGTATTTT,CASSPPASGTDTQYF
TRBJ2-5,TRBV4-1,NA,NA,TGCGCCAGCGCAAGGCGCGTCAGGGAGGAGACCCAGTACTTC,CASARRVREETQYF
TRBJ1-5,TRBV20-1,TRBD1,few,TGCAGTGCTAGTTTTCGGACGGACAGGGGGCAGTTTGATAATCAGCCCCAGCATTTT,CSASFRTDRGQFDNQPQHF
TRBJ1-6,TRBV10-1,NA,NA,TGCGCCAGCAGTGAGTACAGGAAAAATTCACCCCTCCACTTT,CASSEYRKNSPLHF
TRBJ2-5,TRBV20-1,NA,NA,TGCAGTGCTGGGGGGCTCCCCCCGGGGAACCAAGAGACCCAGTACTTC,CSAGGLPPGNQETQYF
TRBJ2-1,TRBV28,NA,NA,TGTGCCAGCAGTTTCCGGGGGTTGAGCAATGAGCAGTTCTTC,CASSFRGLSNEQFF
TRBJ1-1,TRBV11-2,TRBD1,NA,TGTGCCAGCAGCTTCCGACAGGGGGGCAACACTGAAGCTTTCTTT,CASSFRQGGNTEAFF
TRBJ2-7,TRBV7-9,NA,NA,TGTGCCAGCAGCCCCCGGGGGCCACCCTACGAGCAGTACTTC,CASSPRGPPYEQYF